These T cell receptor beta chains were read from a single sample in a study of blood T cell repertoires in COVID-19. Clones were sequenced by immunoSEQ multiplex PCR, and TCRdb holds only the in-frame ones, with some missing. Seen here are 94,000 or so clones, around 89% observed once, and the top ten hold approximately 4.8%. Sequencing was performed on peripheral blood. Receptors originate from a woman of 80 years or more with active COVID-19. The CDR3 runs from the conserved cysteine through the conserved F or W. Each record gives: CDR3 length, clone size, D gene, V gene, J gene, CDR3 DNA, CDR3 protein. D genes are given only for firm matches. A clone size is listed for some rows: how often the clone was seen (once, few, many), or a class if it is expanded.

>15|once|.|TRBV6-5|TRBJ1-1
TGTGCCAGCAGTCAACTCTCGGCAGGGAACACTGAAGCTTTCTTT
CASSQLSAGNTEAFF
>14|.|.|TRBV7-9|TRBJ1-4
TGTGCCAGCAGCTTGACCACAGGGCTTGAAAAACTGTTTTTT
CASSLTTGLEKLFF
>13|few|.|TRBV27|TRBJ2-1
TGTGCCAGCACCCAGACAAATTACAATGAGCAGTTCTTC
CASTQTNYNEQFF
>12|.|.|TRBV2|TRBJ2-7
TGTGCCAGCAGCCAGGGGGGTTACGAGCAGTACTTC
CASSQGGYEQYF
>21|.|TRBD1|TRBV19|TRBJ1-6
TGTGCCAGTACCCCGAGAAGGGGTTTTACAGGGGGCCCCTTCGCGGATTCACCCCTCCACTTT
CASTPRRGFTGGPFADSPLHF
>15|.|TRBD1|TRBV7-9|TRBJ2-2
TGTGCCAGCAGCTTTTGGGACAGGGGAACCGGGGAGCTGTTTTTT
CASSFWDRGTGELFF
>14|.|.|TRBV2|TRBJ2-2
TGTGCCAGCAGCCCGACACAGAACACCGGGGAGCTGTTTTTT
CASSPTQNTGELFF
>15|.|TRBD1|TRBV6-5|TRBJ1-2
TGTGCCAGCAGTCCTGGCGGACAGGGTTTTTATGGCTACACCTTC
CASSPGGQGFYGYTF
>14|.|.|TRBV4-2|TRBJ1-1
TGTGCCAGCAGCCAAGACCCTCGAGGGACTGAAGCTTTCTTT
CASSQDPRGTEAFF
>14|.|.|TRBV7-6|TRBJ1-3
TGTGCCAGCAGCTTTATGGGCAGTGGAAACACCATATATTTT
CASSFMGSGNTIYF
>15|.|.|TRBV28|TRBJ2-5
TGTGCCAGCAGTTTCTCCCGGACTACAAGGGAGACCCAGTACTTC
CASSFSRTTRETQYF
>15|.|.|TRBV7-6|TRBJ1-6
TGTGCCAGCAGCTTAGGGGGGGGGTACGATTCACCCCTCCACTTT
CASSLGGGYDSPLHF
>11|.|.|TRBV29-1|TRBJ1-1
TGCAGCTTCTCGTTTGTCACTGAAGCTTTCTTT
CSFSFVTEAFF
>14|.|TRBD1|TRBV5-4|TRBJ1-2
TGTGCCAGCAGCTTACCGGGGACAGGGTATGGCTACACCTTC
CASSLPGTGYGYTF
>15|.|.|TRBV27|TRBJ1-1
TGTGCCAGCAGATCCCAGGGGTATGTGAACACTGAAGCTTTCTTT
CASRSQGYVNTEAFF
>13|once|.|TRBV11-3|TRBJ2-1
TGTGCCAGCAGCTCCCGGTTTGCCAATGAGCAGTTCTTC
CASSSRFANEQFF
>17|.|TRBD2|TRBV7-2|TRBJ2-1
TGTGCCAGCAGCTTAGCCCCTAGCGGGAGGGGGGGCAATGAGCAGTTCTTC
CASSLAPSGRGGNEQFF
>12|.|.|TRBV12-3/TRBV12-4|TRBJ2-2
TGTGCCAGCAGTTTAGCAGCTGGGGAGCTGTTTTTT
CASSLAAGELFF
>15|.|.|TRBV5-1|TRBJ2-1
TGCGCCAGCAGCTGGAAGGGGAATGTAAATAATGAGCAGTTCTTC
CASSWKGNVNNEQFF
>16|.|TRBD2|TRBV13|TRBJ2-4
TGTGCCAGCAGCTCCCGAGCGGGAGGGCTCCAAAACATTCAGTACTTC
CASSSRAGGLQNIQYF
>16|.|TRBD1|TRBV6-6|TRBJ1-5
TGTGCCAGCAGTAGACAGCCGGGACAGGGGGGTCAGCCCCAGCATTTT
CASSRQPGQGGQPQHF
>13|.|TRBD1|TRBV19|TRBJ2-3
TGTGCCAGTAACCAGGGGGCTACAGATACGCAGTATTTT
CASNQGATDTQYF
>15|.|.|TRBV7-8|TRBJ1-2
TGTGCCAGCAGCCCGACAGACACCTATGCCTATGGCTACACCTTC
CASSPTDTYAYGYTF
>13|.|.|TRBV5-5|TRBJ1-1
TGTGCCAGCAGCTTCCAATCGGACACTGAAGCTTTCTTT
CASSFQSDTEAFF
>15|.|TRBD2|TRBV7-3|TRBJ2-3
TGTGCCAGCAGCTTAAATGGAGCGGGAGTAGATACGCAGTATTTT
CASSLNGAGVDTQYF
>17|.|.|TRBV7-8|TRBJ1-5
TGTGCCAGCAGCTTAGTTGGGACACCGAACCTGGGGCAGCCCCAGCATTTT
CASSLVGTPNLGQPQHF
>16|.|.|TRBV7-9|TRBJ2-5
TGTGCCAGCAGCTTAGAGGTGGATCCCCTAGTGGAGACCCAGTACTTC
CASSLEVDPLVETQYF
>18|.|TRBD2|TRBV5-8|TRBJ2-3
TGTGCCAGCAGAAAACGCGGACTAGCGGGACTTAGCACAGATACGCAGTATTTT
CASRKRGLAGLSTDTQYF
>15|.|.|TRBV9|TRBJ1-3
TGTGCCAGCAGCAAAGAGCCGACACCTCGTAACACCATATATTTT
CASSKEPTPRNTIYF
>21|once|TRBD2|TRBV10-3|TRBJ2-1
TGTGCCATCACAGGCTCGGGGGACGGACTAGCGGGTCTTTCTCCGAGCAATGAGCAGTTCTTC
CAITGSGDGLAGLSPSNEQFF
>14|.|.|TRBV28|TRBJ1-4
TGTGCCAGCATGATTGAAGGACGGGGGGGAAAACTGTTTTTT
CASMIEGRGGKLFF
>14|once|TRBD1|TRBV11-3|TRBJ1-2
TGTGCCAGCAGCTTAGGGGACAGGGCCTATGGCTACACCTTC
CASSLGDRAYGYTF
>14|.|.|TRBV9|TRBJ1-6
TGTGCCAGCAGCGTAGAGGGGAACGATCCACCCCTCCACTTT
CASSVEGNDPPLHF
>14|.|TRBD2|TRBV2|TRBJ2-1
TGTGCCAGCAGTGGACTAGCGGGAGGGAATGAGCAGTTCTTC
CASSGLAGGNEQFF
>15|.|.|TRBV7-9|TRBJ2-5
TGTGCCAGCAGCAGTAGAGGATTAGCCGAAGAGACCCAGTACTTC
CASSSRGLAEETQYF
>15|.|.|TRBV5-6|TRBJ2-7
TGTGCCAGCAGCTTGAAAGGGGCCTACTCCTACGAGCAGTACTTC
CASSLKGAYSYEQYF
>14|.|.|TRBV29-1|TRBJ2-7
TGCAGCGTTTCCCTTTCCGGGACATATAATGAGCAGTACTTC
CSVSLSGTYNEQYF
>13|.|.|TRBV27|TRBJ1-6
TGTGCCAGCAGTTTAGGCGGAGGTTCACCCCTCCACTTT
CASSLGGGSPLHF
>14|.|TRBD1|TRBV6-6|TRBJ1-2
TGTGCCAGCAGTTTGGACAGGGGTATCTACGGCTACACCTTC
CASSLDRGIYGYTF
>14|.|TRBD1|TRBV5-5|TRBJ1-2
TGTGCCAGCAGATCCGGGACAGTCGCTTCTGGCTACACCTTC
CASRSGTVASGYTF
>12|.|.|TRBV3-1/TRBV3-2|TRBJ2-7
TGTGCCAGCAGCCCGAGCTCCTACGAGCAGTACTTC
CASSPSSYEQYF
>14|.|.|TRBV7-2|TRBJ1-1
TGTGCCAGCAGCTTGGCCTCATTGAACACTGAAGCTTTCTTT
CASSLASLNTEAFF
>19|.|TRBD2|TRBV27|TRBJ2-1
TGTGCCAGCAGTCCGGTTACGGCGGGAGGGACAAGCTCCTACAATGAGCAGTTCTTC
CASSPVTAGGTSSYNEQFF
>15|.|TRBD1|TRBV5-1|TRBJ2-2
TGCGCCAGCAGCTTGGAGGACAGGGGCTACGGGTTACTGTTTTTT
CASSLEDRGYGLLFF
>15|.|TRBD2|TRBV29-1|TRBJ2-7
TGCAGCGTTGCGCCGACTAGCGGGAGGGCCGGGGAGCAGTACTTC
CSVAPTSGRAGEQYF
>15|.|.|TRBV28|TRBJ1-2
TGTGCCAGCAGTTTGGCTGGGGGCCCCCCTTACGGCTACACCTTC
CASSLAGGPPYGYTF
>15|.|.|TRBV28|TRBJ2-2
TGTGCCAGCAGGGTGGCAGGCGCAAACACCGGGGAGCTGTTTTTT
CASRVAGANTGELFF
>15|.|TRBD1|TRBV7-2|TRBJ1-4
TGTGCCAGCAGCTCCCCAGGGGGCATCACTGAAAAACTGTTTTTT
CASSSPGGITEKLFF
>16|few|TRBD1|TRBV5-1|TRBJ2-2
TGCGCCAGCAGCTTAAGCACAGGGGGGAAGACCGGGGAGCTGTTTTTT
CASSLSTGGKTGELFF
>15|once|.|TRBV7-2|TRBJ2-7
TGTGCCAGCAGCCCCTCTTTTGTAGCCGCCTACGAGCAGTACTTC
CASSPSFVAAYEQYF
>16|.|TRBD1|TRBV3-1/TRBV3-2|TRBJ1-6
TGTGCCAGCAGCCAAGCAGTACAGGGGTATAATTCACCCCTCCACTTT
CASSQAVQGYNSPLHF
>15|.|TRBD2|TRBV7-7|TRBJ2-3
TGTGCTAGCAGCTTAAGCCTAGCGGACACAGATACGCAGTATTTT
CASSLSLADTDTQYF
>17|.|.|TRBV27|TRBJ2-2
TGTGCCAGCAGTCTAACCCCGGACAGTACGAACACCGGGGAGCTGTTTTTT
CASSLTPDSTNTGELFF
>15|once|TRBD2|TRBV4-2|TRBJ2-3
TGTGCCAGCAGCAGGACTAGCGGTAGCACAGATACGCAGTATTTT
CASSRTSGSTDTQYF
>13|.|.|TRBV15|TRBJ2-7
TGTGCCACCAGCAGAGATACTACCGGCGAGCAGTACTTC
CATSRDTTGEQYF
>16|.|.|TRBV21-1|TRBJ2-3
TGTGCCAGCTGTAATAGGGAGGGTTATGTGGCAGATACGCAGTATTTT
CASCNREGYVADTQYF
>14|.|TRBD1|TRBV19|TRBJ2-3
TGTGCCAGTAGTCCTACAGGGGGCGCAGATACGCAGTATTTT
CASSPTGGADTQYF
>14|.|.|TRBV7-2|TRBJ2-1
TGTGCCAGCAGCTTAATTAATCGGGTGAATGAGCAGTTCTTC
CASSLINRVNEQFF
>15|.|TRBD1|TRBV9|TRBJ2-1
TGTGCCAGCAGCGACGGACAGGGCCCTCGGAATGAGCAGTTCTTC
CASSDGQGPRNEQFF
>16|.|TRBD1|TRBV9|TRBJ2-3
TGTGCCAGCAGCGGCGGGACAGGGGTTTACACAGATACGCAGTATTTT
CASSGGTGVYTDTQYF